The clone carrying this T cell receptor (beta chain) has just a few counts. Its target is not known. The record originates from a study of post-analysis software for immune sequencing data. Study-wide points: Patients used about five TRBV segments, including TRBV5-6, TRBV5-1 and TRBV20-1, more often than controls.

cDNA libraries for TCR beta contained unique molecular identifiers. In TCRdb, the PCR reads were re-called with MiXCR into one record per CDR3 protein. This table holds roughly 650,000 distinct CDR3 sequences, roughly three fifths found once. Germline loops: CDR1 SEHNR, CDR2 FQNEAQ (reference sequence). The CDR3 has 18 amino acids. The junction had 10 bases not matched to a gene; V was cut back by 2 bases and J by 1 base. The sequence was obtained from a girl aged 2 to 10 with multiple sclerosis. The chain links TRBV7-9 to TRBJ2-1; 8 nucleotides agree with TRBD2. Input material: blood. The CDR3 nucleotides read TGTGCCAGCAGCTTAACCCAAGTAGCGGGGTCATCCTACAATGAGCAGTTCTTC. Encoded protein: CASSLTQVAGSSYNEQFF. The full variable domain, rest sourced from reference TRBV7-9 and TRBJ2-1, is DTGVSQNPRHKITKRGQNVTFRCDPISEHNRLYWYRQTLGQGPEFLTYFQNEAQLEKSRLLSDRFSAERPKGSFSTLEIQRTEQGDSAMYLCASSLTQVAGSSYNEQFFGPGTRLTVL.